This is a list of T cell receptor beta chains from one sample in a study of cytomegalovirus exposure and HLA in healthy donors. Libraries were prepared by immunoSEQ multiplex PCR; TCRdb keeps only in-frame clonotypes and omits some of them. The profile covers around 100,000 clones, with about 61% appearing a single time and 2% to 2.5% taken by the ten largest. The specimen sequenced was PBMCs. Receptors were obtained from a woman aged 25 to 39 in good health and CMV-seronegative. The CDR3 runs from the conserved cysteine through the conserved F or W. A D gene is named only where the DNA matches it firmly. Part of the rows lack a size; the others show once, few, many or a class for expanded clones.

TRBJ2-7	-	TRBV27	few	CASSLEQGGYEQYF	TGTGCCAGCAGTTTAGAACAGGGGGGGTACGAGCAGTACTTC
TRBJ2-7	TRBD2	TRBV28	-	CASSLRGRRGEQYF	TGTGCCAGCAGTTTACGCGGGAGAAGAGGCGAGCAGTACTTC
TRBJ1-2	TRBD1	TRBV6-5	-	CASSYKQGDGYTF	TGTGCCAGCAGTTACAAGCAGGGGGATGGCTACACCTTC
TRBJ2-3	-	TRBV9	-	CASSEPGVSTDTQYF	TGTGCCAGCAGCGAGCCCGGGGTTAGCACAGATACGCAGTATTTT
TRBJ1-3	-	TRBV5-4	-	CASSEGQGLGNTIYF	TGTGCCAGCAGCGAGGGACAAGGGCTTGGAAACACCATATATTTT
TRBJ2-1	-	TRBV7-2	-	CASSLVASDYNEQFF	TGTGCCAGCAGCTTAGTGGCTAGCGACTACAATGAGCAGTTCTTC
TRBJ2-7	TRBD2	TRBV5-1	-	CASSLDSFPGTSPEQYF	TGCGCCAGCAGCTTGGACTCCTTCCCCGGGACTAGCCCCGAGCAGTACTTC
TRBJ2-5	TRBD1	TRBV9	few	CASSGRDRGQETQYF	TGTGCCAGCAGCGGCCGGGACAGGGGTCAAGAGACCCAGTACTTC
TRBJ1-5	-	TRBV4-2	few	CASSPSAGEQPQHF	TGTGCCAGCAGCCCAAGTGCAGGGGAACAGCCCCAGCATTTT
TRBJ2-5	TRBD1	TRBV18	-	CASSQRTGKETQYF	TGTGCCAGCTCACAACGGACAGGGAAAGAGACCCAGTACTTC
TRBJ1-4	-	TRBV5-1	-	CASSLAGTTNEKLFF	TGCGCCAGCAGCTTGGCAGGAACAACTAATGAAAAACTGTTTTTT
TRBJ2-3	TRBD2	TRBV2	-	CASNSGTSTDTQYF	TGTGCCAGCAACAGCGGGACTAGCACAGATACGCAGTATTTT
TRBJ1-1	TRBD1	TRBV19	-	CASSIEGQGRTEAFF	TGTGCCAGTAGTATAGAGGGACAGGGGAGGACTGAAGCTTTCTTT
TRBJ2-1	-	TRBV5-6	-	CASSRRARGSYNEQFF	TGTGCCAGCAGCAGGCGGGCCCGCGGCTCCTACAATGAGCAGTTCTTC
TRBJ1-1	TRBD1	TRBV2	-	CASKYRGLVLTEAFF	TGTGCCAGCAAGTACAGGGGGCTAGTTCTCACTGAAGCTTTCTTT
TRBJ1-1	-	TRBV28	-	CASSGQANTEAFF	TGTGCCAGCAGTGGCCAGGCGAACACTGAAGCTTTCTTT
TRBJ2-5	-	TRBV11-2	-	CASRATVGETQYF	TGTGCCAGCAGAGCCACGGTCGGTGAGACCCAGTACTTC
TRBJ1-1	TRBD1	TRBV2	few	CASSDETGITEAFF	TGTGCCAGCAGTGACGAGACAGGGATCACTGAAGCTTTCTTT
TRBJ2-3	TRBD1	TRBV14	-	CAIDCSPGQGMTSTDTQYF	TGTGCCATCGATTGTTCCCCGGGACAGGGAATGACTAGCACAGATACGCAGTATTTT
TRBJ2-7	-	TRBV7-2	once	CASSPPDGAPQQYF	TGTGCCAGCAGCCCCCCCGACGGAGCTCCTCAGCAGTACTTC
TRBJ2-1	-	TRBV19	-	CASSIGLTGREQFF	TGTGCCAGTAGTATCGGCCTGACAGGCCGCGAGCAGTTCTTC
TRBJ1-1	TRBD1	TRBV5-6	once	CASSLGDRVNTEAFF	TGTGCCAGCAGCCTAGGGGACAGGGTGAACACTGAAGCTTTCTTT
TRBJ2-6	-	TRBV9	few	CASSPRVGISGANVLTF	TGTGCCAGCAGCCCCCGGGTCGGAATCTCTGGGGCCAACGTCCTGACTTTC